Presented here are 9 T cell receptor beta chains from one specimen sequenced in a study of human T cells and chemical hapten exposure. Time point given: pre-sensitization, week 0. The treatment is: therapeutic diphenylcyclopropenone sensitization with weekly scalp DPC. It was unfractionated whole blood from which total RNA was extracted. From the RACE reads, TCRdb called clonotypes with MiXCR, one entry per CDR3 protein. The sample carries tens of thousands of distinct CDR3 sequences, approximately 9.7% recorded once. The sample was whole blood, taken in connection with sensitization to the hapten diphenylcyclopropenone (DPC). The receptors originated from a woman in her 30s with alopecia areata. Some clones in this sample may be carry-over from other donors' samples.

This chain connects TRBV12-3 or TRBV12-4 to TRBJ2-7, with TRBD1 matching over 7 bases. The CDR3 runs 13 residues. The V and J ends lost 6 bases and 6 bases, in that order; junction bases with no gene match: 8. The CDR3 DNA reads TGTGCCAGCAGGCCAGACAGGGAGTCCGAGCAGTACTTC. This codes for CASRPDRESEQYF.

The CDR3 DNA is TGTGCCAGCAGCCAGCCCTTGACGGAGACCCAGTACTTC. Its protein is CASSQPLTETQYF. This sequence joins TRBV7-9 and TRBJ2-5; D is undetermined. V lost 5 bases to trimming and J lost 5 bases, with 12 bases between them. The germline V gene encodes CDR1 SEHNR and CDR2 FQNEAQ (reference sequence). The CDR3 consists of 13 residues.

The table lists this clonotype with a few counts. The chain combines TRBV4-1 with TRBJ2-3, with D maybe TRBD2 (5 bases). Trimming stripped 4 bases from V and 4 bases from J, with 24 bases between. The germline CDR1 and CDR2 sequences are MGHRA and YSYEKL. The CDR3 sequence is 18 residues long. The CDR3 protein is CASSPNNLPGGLADTQYF. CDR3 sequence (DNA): TGCGCCAGCAGCCCCAACAATCTGCCTGGCGGGCTCGCAGATACGCAGTATTTT.

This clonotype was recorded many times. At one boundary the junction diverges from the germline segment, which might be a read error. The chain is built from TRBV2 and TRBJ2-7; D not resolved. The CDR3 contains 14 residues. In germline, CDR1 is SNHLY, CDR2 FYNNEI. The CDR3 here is CASSENEVNYGQYF. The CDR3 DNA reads TGTGCCAGCAGTGAAAACGAAGTCAATTACGGGCAGTACTTC.

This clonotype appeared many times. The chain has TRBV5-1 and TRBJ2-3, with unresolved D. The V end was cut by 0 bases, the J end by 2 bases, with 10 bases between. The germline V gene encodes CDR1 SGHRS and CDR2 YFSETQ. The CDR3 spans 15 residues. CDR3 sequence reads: CASSLAGRSTDTQYF. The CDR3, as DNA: TGCGCCAGCAGCTTGGCAGGCAGATCCACAGATACGCAGTATTTT.

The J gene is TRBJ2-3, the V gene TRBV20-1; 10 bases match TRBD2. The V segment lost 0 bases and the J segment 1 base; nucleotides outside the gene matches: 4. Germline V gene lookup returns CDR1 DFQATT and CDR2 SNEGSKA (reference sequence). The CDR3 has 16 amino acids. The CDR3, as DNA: TGCAGTGCTAGAGATCGAACTAGCGGGGGCACAGATACGCAGTATTTT. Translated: CSARDRTSGGTDTQYF.

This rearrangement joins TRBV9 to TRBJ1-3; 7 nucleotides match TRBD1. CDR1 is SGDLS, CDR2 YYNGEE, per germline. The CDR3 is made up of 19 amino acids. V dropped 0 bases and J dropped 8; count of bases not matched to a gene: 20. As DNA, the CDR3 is TGTGCCAGCAGCGTAGAAAGTCGGCCACAGGGGAATCGTAGGGACACCATATATTTT. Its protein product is CASSVESRPQGNRRDTIYF.

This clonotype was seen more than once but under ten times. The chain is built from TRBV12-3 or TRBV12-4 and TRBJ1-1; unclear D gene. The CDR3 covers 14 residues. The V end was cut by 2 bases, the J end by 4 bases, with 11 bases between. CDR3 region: CASSLWGEATEAFF. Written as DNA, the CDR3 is TGTGCCAGCAGTTTATGGGGTGAGGCCACTGAAGCTTTCTTT.

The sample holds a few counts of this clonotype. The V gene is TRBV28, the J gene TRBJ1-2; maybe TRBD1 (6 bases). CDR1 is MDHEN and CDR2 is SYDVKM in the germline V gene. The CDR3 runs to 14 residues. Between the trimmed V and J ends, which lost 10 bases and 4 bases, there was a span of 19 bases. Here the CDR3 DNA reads TGTGCCACTGACACCACCACAGGGAGCTATGGCTACACCTTC. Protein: CATDTTTGSYGYTF.